Listed below are T cell receptor beta chains from one sample, sequenced in a study of T cell responses to AZD1222 COVID-19 vaccine. Some clones are missing from TCRdb's copy, which holds only in-frame ones; the method was immunoSEQ multiplex PCR. This sample has about 200,000 clones, with 94% found just once. The material was peripheral blood, obtained 28 days after the second dose of the MenACWY control vaccine. Receptors were obtained from an adult who received the MenACWY meningococcal vaccine as a control. CDR3s include the opening cysteine and the closing phenylalanine or tryptophan. The D gene is left open where the match is weak. A clone size is listed for some rows: how often the clone was seen (once, few, many), or a class if it is expanded.

TRBJ2-1	TRBD1	-	TRBV23-1	CASSRTGTGSGWEQFF
TRBJ1-1	-	-	TRBV5-1	CASSSQGGRTEAFF
TRBJ1-1	-	-	TRBV1	CTSPEAFF
TRBJ1-1	-	-	TRBV4-2	CASSPQGALTGRNTEAFF
TRBJ2-1	-	-	TRBV6-1	CASSELGVNEQFF
TRBJ1-2	-	-	TRBV5-1	CASSLDQGSYGYTF
TRBJ1-5	-	once	TRBV5-1	CASSLGAGGDQPQHF
TRBJ2-5	-	-	TRBV30	CAWSLAGQETQYF
TRBJ2-1	TRBD2	-	TRBV4-3	CASSQELLAGALEQFF
TRBJ2-7	-	-	TRBV28	CASSLRAESSYEQYF
TRBJ1-1	-	-	TRBV6-5	CASSPGMNTEAFF
TRBJ2-1	-	-	TRBV5-3	CARSLVGVCYNEQFF
TRBJ1-4	-	-	TRBV5-1	CASSLGGGANEKLFF
TRBJ1-5	-	-	TRBV2	CASETETNSNQPQHF
TRBJ1-5	-	-	TRBV30	CAWRLEAGQPQHF
TRBJ2-7	-	-	TRBV7-9	CASSPRDRSSYEQYF
TRBJ2-7	TRBD1	-	TRBV28	CASNGQATSYEQYF
TRBJ2-7	TRBD1	few	TRBV6-5	CASSYPQGAEEQYF
TRBJ2-5	-	-	TRBV7-9	CASSFLGMETQYF
TRBJ1-2	TRBD1	-	TRBV19	CASSISPTGMDGYTF
TRBJ1-2	TRBD1	-	TRBV19	CASSPDRGLAYGYTF
TRBJ1-5	-	-	TRBV6-5	CASSRSYYSNQPQHF
TRBJ1-2	-	-	TRBV5-4	CASSLPATNYGYTF
TRBJ2-7	-	-	TRBV4-3	CASSTGRYGMYEQYF
TRBJ2-2	-	-	TRBV2	CASRLRRFSRANTGELFF
TRBJ2-2	-	-	TRBV2	CASRWDNANTGELFF
TRBJ2-7	-	-	TRBV7-9	CASSLEEITEQYF
TRBJ2-7	TRBD1	-	TRBV7-2	CASSHGTGGYEQYF
TRBJ2-7	-	-	TRBV7-9	CASSRPREMVQSF
TRBJ2-2	-	-	TRBV6-2/TRBV6-3	CASSQAAGELFF
TRBJ2-3	TRBD2	-	TRBV19	CASSISGGSGSDTQYF
TRBJ2-7	TRBD2	-	TRBV11-2	CASSLEAGGPEGEQYF